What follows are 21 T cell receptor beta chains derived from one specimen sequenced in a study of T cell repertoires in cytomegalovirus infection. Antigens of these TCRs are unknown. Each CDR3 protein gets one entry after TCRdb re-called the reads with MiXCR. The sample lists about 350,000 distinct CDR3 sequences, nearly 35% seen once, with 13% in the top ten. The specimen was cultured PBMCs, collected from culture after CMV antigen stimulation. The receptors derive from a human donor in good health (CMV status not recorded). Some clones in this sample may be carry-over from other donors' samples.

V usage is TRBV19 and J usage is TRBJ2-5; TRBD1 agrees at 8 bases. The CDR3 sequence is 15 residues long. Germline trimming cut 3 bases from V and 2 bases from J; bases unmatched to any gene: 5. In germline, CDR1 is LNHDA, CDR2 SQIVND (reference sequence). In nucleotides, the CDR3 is TGTGCCAGTAGTATCCAGGGGGCTATGCAAGAGACCCAGTACTTC. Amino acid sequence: CASSIQGAMQETQYF.

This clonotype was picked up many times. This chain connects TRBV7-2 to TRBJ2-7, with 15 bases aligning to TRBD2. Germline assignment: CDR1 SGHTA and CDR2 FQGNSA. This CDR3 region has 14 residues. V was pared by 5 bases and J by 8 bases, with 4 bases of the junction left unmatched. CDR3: CASSTGLAGGQQYV. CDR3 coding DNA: TGTGCCAGCAGCACGGGACTAGCGGGAGGACAGCAGTACGTC.

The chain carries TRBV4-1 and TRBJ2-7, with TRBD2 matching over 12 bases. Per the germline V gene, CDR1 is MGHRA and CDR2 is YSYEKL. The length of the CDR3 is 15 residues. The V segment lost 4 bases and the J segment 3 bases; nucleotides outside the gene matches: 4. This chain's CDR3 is CASSLTSGGNYEQYF. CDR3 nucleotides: TGCGCCAGCAGCCTTACTAGCGGGGGGAACTACGAGCAGTACTTC.

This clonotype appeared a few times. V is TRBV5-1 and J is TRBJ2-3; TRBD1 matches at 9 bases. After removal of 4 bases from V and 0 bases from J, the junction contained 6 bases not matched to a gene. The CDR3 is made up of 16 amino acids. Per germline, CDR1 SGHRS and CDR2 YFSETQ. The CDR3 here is CASSPADRGSTDTQYF. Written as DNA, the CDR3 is TGCGCCAGCAGCCCCGCGGACAGGGGAAGCACAGATACGCAGTATTTT. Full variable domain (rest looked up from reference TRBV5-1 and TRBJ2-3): KAGVTQTPRYLIKTRGQQVTLSCSPISGHRSVSWYQQTPGQGLQFLFEYFSETQRNKGNFPGRFSGRQFSNSRSEMNVSTLELGDSALYLCASSPADRGSTDTQYFGPGTRLTVL.

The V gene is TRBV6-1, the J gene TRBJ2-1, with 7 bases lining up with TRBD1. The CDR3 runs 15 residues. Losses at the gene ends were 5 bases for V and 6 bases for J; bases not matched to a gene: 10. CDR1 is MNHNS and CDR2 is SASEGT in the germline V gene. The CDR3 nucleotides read TGTGCCAGCAGTTCTCTTGGGACAGAGGCCAATGAGCAGTTCTTC. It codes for CASSSLGTEANEQFF.

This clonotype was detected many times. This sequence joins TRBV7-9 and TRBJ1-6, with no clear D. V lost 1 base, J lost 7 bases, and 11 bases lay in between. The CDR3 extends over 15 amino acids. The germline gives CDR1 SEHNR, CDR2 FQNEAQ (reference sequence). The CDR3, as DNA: TGTGCCAGCAGCTTAGGCAGTATACAGAATTCACCCCTCCACTTT. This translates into CASSLGSIQNSPLHF.

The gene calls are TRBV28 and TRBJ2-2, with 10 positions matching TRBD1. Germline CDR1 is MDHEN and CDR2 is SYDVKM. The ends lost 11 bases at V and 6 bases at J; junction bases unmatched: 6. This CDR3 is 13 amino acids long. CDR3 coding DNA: TGTGCCGCGGGCGGGACAGGGGCCGGGGAGCTGTTTTTT. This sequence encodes CAAGGTGAGELFF.

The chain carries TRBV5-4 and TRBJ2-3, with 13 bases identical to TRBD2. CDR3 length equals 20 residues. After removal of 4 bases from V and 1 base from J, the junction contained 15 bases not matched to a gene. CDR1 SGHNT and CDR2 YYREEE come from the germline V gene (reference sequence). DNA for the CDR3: TGTGCCAGCAGCCCCGGACTAGCGGGAGTGCAGCACCGGGGCACAGATACGCAGTATTTT. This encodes CASSPGLAGVQHRGTDTQYF.

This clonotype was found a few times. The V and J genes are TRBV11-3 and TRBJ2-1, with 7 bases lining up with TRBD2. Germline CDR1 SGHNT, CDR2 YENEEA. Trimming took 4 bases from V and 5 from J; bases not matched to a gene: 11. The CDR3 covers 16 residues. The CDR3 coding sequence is TGTGCCAGCAGCTCCGAGTACGGGGGGATACACAATGAGCAGTTCTTC. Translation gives CASSSEYGGIHNEQFF.

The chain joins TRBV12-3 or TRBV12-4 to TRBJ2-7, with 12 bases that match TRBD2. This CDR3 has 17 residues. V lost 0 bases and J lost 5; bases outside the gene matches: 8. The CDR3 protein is CASSLALRLAGDDEQYF. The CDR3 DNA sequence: TGTGCCAGCAGTTTAGCGCTCCGACTAGCGGGAGATGACGAGCAGTACTTC.

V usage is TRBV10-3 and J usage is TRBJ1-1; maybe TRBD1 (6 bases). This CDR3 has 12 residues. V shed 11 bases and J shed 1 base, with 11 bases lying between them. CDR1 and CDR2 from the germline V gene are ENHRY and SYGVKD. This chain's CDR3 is CAYRDANTEAFF. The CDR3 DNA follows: TGTGCCTACAGGGATGCGAACACTGAAGCTTTCTTT.

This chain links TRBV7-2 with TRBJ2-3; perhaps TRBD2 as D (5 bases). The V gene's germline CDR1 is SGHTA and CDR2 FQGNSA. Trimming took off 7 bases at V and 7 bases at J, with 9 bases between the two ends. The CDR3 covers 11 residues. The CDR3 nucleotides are TGTGCCAGCATGTACGGGAATACGCAGTATTTT. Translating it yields CASMYGNTQYF.

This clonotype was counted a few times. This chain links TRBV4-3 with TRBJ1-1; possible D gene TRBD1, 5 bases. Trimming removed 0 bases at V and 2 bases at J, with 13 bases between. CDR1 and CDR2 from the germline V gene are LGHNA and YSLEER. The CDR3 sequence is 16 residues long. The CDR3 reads CASSQDLVGVNTEAFF. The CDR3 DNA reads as TGCGCCAGCAGCCAAGATCTAGTGGGGGTCAACACTGAAGCTTTCTTT.

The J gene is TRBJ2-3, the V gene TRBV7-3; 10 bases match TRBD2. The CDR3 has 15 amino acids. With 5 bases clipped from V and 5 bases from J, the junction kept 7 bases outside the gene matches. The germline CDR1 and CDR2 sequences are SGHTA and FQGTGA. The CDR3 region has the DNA TGTGCCAGCAGCGGATCTAGCGGGAGTAAAGATACGCAGTATTTT. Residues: CASSGSSGSKDTQYF. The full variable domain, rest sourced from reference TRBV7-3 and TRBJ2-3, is GAGVSQTPSNKVTEKGKYVELRCDPISGHTALYWYRQSLGQGPEFLIYFQGTGAADDSGLPNDRFFAVRPEGSVSTLKIQRTERGDSAVYLCASSGSSGSKDTQYFGPGTRLTVL.

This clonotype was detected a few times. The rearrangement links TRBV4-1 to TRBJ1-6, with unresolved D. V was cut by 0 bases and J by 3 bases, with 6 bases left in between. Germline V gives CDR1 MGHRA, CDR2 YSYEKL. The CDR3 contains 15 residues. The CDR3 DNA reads TGCGCCAGCAGCCAAGATGGTATCTATAATTCACCCCTCCACTTT. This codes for CASSQDGIYNSPLHF.

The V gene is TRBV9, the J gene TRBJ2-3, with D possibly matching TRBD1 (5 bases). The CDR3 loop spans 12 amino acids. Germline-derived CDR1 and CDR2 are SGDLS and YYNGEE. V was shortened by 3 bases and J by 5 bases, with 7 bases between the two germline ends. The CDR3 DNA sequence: TGTGCCAGCAGCGATACAGGAGATACGCAGTATTTT. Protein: CASSDTGDTQYF.

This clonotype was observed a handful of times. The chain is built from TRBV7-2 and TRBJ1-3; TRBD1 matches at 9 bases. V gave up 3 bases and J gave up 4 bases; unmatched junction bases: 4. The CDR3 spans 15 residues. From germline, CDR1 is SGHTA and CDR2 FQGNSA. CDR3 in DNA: TGTGCCAGCAGCTTGAACAGGGGGCTAGGAAACACCATATATTTT. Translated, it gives CASSLNRGLGNTIYF.

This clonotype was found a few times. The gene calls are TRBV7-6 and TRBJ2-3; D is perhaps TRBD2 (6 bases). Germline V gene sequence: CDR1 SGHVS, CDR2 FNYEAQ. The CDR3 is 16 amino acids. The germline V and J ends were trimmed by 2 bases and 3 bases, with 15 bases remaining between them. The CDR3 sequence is CASSLQAGKLTDTQYF. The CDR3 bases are TGTGCCAGCAGCTTACAGGCGGGAAAACTAACAGATACGCAGTATTTT.

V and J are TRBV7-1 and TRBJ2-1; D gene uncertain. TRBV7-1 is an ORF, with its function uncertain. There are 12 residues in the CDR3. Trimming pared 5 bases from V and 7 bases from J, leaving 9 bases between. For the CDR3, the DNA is TGTGCCAGCAGCCATCTAGAGAATGAGCAGTTCTTC. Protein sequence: CASSHLENEQFF.

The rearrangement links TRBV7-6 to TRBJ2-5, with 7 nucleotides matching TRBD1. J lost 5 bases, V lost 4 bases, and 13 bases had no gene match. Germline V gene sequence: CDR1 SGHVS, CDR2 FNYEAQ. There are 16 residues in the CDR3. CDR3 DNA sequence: TGTGCCAGCAGCTCAGAGGGACAGCACCACGGGGAGACCCAGTACTTC. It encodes CASSSEGQHHGETQYF.

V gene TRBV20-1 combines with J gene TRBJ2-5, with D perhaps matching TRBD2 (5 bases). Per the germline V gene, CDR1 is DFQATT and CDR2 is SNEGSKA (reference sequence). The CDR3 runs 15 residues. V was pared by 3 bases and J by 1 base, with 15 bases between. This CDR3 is CSASWWSRGQETQYF. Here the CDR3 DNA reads TGCAGTGCTAGTTGGTGGTCCCGGGGCCAAGAGACCCAGTACTTC.